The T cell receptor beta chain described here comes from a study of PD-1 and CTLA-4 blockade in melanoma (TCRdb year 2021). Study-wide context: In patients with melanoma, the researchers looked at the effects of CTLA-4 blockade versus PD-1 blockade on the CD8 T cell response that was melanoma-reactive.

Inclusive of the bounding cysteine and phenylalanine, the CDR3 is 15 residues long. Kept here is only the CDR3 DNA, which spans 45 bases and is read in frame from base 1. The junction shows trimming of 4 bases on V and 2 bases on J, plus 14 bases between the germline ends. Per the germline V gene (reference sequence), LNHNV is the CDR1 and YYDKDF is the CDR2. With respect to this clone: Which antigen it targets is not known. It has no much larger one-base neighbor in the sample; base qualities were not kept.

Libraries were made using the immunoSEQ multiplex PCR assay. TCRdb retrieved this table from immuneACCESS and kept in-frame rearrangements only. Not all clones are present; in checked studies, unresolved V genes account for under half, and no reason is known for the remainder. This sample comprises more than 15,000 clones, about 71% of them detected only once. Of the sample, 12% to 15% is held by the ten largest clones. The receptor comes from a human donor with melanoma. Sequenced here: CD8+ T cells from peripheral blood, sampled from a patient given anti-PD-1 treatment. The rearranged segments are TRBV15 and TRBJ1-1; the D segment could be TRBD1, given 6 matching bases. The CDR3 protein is CATSKGGQGNTEAFF. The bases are TGTGCCACCAGCAAGGGGGGGCAGGGCAACACTGAAGCTTTCTTT.